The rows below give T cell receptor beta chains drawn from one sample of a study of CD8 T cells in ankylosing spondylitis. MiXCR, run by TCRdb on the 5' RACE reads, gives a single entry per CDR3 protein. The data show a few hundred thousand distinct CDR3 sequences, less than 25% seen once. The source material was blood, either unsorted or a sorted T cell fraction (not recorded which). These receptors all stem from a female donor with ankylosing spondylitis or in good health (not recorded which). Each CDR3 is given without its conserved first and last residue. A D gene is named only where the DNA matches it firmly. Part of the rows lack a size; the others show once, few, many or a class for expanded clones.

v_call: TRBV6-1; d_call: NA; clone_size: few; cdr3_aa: ASSLGIGTYEQY
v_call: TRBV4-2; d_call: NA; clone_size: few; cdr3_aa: ASSQDNTGPSYNEQF
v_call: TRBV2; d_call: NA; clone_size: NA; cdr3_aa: ASSVQGSNTEAF
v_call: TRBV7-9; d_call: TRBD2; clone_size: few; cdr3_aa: ASVPLAGGTDTQY
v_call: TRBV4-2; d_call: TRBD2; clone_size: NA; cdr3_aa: ASRPSTSGRIAGELF
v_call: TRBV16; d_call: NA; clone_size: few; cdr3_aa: ASSQGDSATNEKLF
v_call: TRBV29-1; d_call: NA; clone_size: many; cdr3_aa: SVQRPMNTEAF
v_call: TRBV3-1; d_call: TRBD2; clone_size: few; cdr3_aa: ASSPLTGTRNKLF
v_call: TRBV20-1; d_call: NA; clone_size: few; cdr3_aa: SARSGLEWENIQY
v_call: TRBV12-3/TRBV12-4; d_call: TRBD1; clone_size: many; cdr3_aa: ASSQVGTVF
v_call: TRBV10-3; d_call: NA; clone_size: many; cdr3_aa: AISTLGYGYT
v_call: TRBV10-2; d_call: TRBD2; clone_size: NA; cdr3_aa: ASSLGGRRSYEQY
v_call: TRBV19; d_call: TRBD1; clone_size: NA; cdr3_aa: ASSTGQGDTQY
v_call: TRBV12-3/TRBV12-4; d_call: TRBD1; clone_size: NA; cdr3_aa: ASTPTGSGANVLT
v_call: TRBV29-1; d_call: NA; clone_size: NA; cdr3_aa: SVEYDLPDYGYT
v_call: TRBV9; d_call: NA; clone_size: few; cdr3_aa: ASSVVDHTPNQPQH
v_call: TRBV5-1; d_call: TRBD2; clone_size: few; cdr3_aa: ASSLGLVEGNEQF
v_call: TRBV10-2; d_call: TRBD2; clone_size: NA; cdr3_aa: ASKWGTSVSAVYNEQF
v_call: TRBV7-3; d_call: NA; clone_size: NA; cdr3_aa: ASSLASGTDTQY
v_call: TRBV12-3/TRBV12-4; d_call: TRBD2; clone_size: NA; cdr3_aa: ASSLLAGETDTQY
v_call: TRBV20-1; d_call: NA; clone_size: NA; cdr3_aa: SALSRVNPYSPLH
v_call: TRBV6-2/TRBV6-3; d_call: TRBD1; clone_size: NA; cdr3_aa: ASSYRRQGALQSSYNEQF
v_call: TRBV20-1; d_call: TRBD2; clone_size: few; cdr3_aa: SARSLAGVGEQY
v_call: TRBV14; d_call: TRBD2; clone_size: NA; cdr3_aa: ASSQDELAAGYEQY
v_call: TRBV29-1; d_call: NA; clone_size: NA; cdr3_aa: SVEGWAGANVLT
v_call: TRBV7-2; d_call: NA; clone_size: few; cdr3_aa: ASSNTVGGELF
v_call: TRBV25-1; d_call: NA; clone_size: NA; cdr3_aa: ASSELAAPSYEQY
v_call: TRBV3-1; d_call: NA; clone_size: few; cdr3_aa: ASSPGATAPLH
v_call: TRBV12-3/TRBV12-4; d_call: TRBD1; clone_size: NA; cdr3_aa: ASRQRITGEGYT